This T cell receptor beta chain was documented in a study of blood T cell repertoires in COVID-19. Germline CDR1 reads SNHLY; CDR2 reads FYNNEI. The CDR3 consists of 14 residues. V dropped 5 bases and J dropped 2 bases, with 13 bases sitting between them. Method: immunoSEQ multiplex PCR; TCRdb's copy keeps in-frame clones and lacks some. This table has roughly 93,000 clones, approximately 81% appearing once. The specimen was peripheral blood. The J gene is TRBJ2-7, the V gene TRBV2; tentatively, D is TRBD1 (5 bases). The receptor's source is a woman aged 80 or over with acute or convalescent COVID-19. The CDR3 here is CASSSDRTAYEQYF. In DNA, the CDR3 is TGTGCCAGCAGTAGCGACAGAACGGCCTACGAGCAGTACTTC.